The T cell receptor (beta chain) described here comes from a study of T cell responses to AZD1222 COVID-19 vaccine. The overall study: Analyses pooled second doses at about 4 or about 12 weeks.

Comments on this clone: Its antigen is unidentified.

General study findings and limits: Close to half of spike-specific TCRs reportedly recognize unmutated variant regions.

The table came from immunoSEQ multiplex PCR; TCRdb's copy has only in-frame clones and leaves some out. The table shows 95,000 to 100,000 clones, with roughly 92% occurring only once. The CDR3 sequence is 14 residues long. V lost 5 bases, J lost 3 bases, and 6 bases stayed unmatched. Germline V gives CDR1 MNHEY, CDR2 SMNVEV (reference sequence). This chain joins TRBV27 and TRBJ2-7; TRBD2 matches 8 bases. This receptor was identified in an adult in good health. Sample: peripheral blood, taken on day 0 of AZD1222 vaccination. The CDR3 region is CASSPAGVVYEQYF. CDR3 nucleotides: TGTGCCAGCAGTCCAGCGGGAGTTGTCTACGAGCAGTACTTC.